This T cell receptor (beta chain) was identified during a study of blood T cells in healthy people across ages. Sample-barcoded 5' priming and a J-beta primer mix drove a second PCR of about 6 to 12 cycles. TCRdb reprocessed the 5' RACE reads with MiXCR, giving one entry per CDR3 protein. The sample records about 640,000 distinct CDR3 sequences, approximately 50% being singletons. This clonotype has a single count. Trimming removed 4 bases from V and 7 bases from J, with 8 bases in between. Germline CDR1 reads SGHRS; CDR2 reads YFSETQ. The CDR3 runs 12 residues. Sequenced: blood. This clonotype originated in a man between 60 and 75 years old in good health. V usage is TRBV5-1 and J usage is TRBJ2-2; no reliable D call. The CDR3 nucleotides read TGCGCCAGCAGCCCACAAGGCGGGGAGCTGTTTTTT. This encodes CASSPQGGELFF.